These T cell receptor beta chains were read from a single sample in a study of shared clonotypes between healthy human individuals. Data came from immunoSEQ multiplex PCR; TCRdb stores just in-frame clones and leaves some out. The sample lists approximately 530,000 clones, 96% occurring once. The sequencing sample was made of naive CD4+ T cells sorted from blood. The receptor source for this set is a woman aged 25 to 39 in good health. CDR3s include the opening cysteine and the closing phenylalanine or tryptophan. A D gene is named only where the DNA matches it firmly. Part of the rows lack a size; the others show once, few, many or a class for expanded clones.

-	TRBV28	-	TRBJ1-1	CASRAGNMNTEAFF	TGTGCCAGCAGAGCAGGGAACATGAACACTGAAGCTTTCTTT
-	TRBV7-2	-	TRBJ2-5	CASSWYQETQYF	TGTGCCAGCAGTTGGTACCAAGAGACCCAGTACTTC
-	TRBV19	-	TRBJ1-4	CASSTQAGTNEKLFF	TGTGCCAGTAGTACCCAGGCTGGCACTAATGAAAAACTGTTTTTT
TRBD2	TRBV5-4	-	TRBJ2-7	CASSLGTSGGGRWEQYF	TGTGCCAGCAGCTTAGGGACTAGCGGGGGGGGAAGGTGGGAGCAGTACTTC
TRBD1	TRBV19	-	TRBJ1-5	CASSVRDSRVSNQPQHF	TGTGCCAGTAGTGTCCGGGACAGTCGAGTTAGCAATCAGCCCCAGCATTTT
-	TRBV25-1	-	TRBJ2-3	CASSDSTGRITDTQYF	TGTGCCAGCAGTGACTCGACAGGGAGGATTACAGATACGCAGTATTTT
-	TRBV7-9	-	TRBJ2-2	CASSLGVGELFF	TGTGCCAGCAGCTTAGGTGTCGGGGAGCTGTTTTTT
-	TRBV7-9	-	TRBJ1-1	CASSLLGSNTEAFF	TGTGCCAGCAGCTTATTAGGGTCCAACACTGAAGCTTTCTTT
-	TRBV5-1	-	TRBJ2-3	CASSWGSTDTQYF	TGCGCCAGCAGCTGGGGGAGCACAGATACGCAGTATTTT
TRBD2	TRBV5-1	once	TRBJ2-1	CASSGTSGSLGNEQFF	TGCGCCAGCAGCGGGACTAGCGGGAGCTTAGGAAATGAGCAGTTCTTC
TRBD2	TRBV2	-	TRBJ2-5	CASSEARLAGVETQYF	TGTGCCAGCAGTGAAGCGCGGCTAGCGGGAGTAGAGACCCAGTACTTC
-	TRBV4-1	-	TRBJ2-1	CASSRGEGPRNEQFF	TGCGCCAGCAGCCGGGGGGAAGGGCCTCGGAATGAGCAGTTCTTC
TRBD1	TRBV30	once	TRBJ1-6	CAWKGRQGAISYNSPLHF	TGTGCCTGGAAAGGAAGACAGGGGGCAATTTCCTATAATTCACCCCTCCACTTT
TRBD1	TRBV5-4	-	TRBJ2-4	CASSDETGGNIQYF	TGTGCCAGCAGCGACGAGACAGGGGGAAACATTCAGTACTTC
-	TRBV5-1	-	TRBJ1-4	CASSVRQATNEKLFF	TGCGCCAGCAGCGTTCGACAGGCAACTAATGAAAAACTGTTTTTT
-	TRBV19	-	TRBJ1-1	CASTPVSKNTEAFF	TGTGCCAGTACCCCTGTGAGTAAGAACACTGAAGCTTTCTTT
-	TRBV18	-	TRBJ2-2	CASSPRTGYKTNTGELFF	TGTGCCAGCTCACCACGGACGGGTTATAAGACGAACACCGGGGAGCTGTTTTTT
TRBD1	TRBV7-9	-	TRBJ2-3	CASSNGQGAIDTQYF	TGTGCCAGCAGTAACGGACAGGGGGCAATAGATACGCAGTATTTT
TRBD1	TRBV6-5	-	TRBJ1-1	CASSHVQGTNTEAFF	TGTGCCAGCAGTCACGTACAGGGGACGAACACTGAAGCTTTCTTT
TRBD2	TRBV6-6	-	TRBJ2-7	CASSPRTSSYEQYF	TGTGCCAGCAGTCCACGGACTAGCAGCTACGAGCAGTACTTC
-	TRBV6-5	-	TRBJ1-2	CASSYSDRTTGYTF	TGTGCCAGCAGTTATTCCGACAGGACGACTGGCTACACCTTC
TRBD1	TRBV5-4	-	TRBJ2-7	CASSEGTGVSYEQYF	TGTGCCAGCAGCGAAGGGACAGGGGTCTCCTACGAGCAGTACTTC
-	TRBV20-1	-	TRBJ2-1	CSATGHNEQFF	TGCAGTGCTACCGGGCACAATGAGCAGTTCTTC
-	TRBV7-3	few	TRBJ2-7	CASSLSSGVPYEQYF	TGTGCCAGCAGCTTAAGTTCGGGCGTCCCCTACGAGCAGTACTTC
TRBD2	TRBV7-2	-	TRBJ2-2	CASSLGLAGVTGELFF	TGTGCCAGCAGCTTAGGACTAGCGGGAGTCACCGGGGAGCTGTTTTTT